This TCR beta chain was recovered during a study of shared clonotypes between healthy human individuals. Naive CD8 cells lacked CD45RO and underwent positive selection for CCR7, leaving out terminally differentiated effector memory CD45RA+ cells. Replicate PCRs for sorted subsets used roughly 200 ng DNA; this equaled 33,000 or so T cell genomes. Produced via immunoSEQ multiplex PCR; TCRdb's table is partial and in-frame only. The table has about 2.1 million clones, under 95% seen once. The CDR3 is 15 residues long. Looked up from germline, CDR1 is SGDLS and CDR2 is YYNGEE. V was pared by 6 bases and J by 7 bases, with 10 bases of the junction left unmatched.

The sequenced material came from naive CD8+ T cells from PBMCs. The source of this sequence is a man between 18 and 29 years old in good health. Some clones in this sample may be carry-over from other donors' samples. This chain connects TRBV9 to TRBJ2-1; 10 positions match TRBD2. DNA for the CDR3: TGTGCCAGCACCTCCGAGGGACTAGCGTCGAATGAGCAGTTCTTC. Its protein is CASTSEGLASNEQFF.